Each of the 9 T cell receptor beta chains below was sequenced from the same sample in a study of CD8+CD57+ T cells in acquired aplastic anemia. Researchers used genomic DNA as the template to profile TCR beta VDJ and CDR3. TCRdb recomputed calls from the reads with MiXCR, one row per CDR3 protein. Found here are about 180,000 distinct CDR3 sequences, just over 45% of them singletons; the top ten hold approximately 3%. Sequences were obtained from sorted CD4+, CD8+, or CD8+CD57+ T cells (not recorded which) from PBMCs. The receptors were sampled from a human donor in good health.

V and J are TRBV4-1 and TRBJ1-5; D is ambiguous. This CDR3 spans 15 amino acids. V was shortened by 0 bases and J by 2 bases, with 8 bases between the two germline ends. From germline, CDR1 is MGHRA and CDR2 YSYEKL. This CDR3 is CASSQDDDRNQPQHF. In nucleotides, the CDR3 is TGCGCCAGCAGCCAAGATGACGATCGCAATCAGCCCCAGCATTTT.

This clonotype has ten or more counts. V is TRBV27 and J is TRBJ2-5; 8 bases match TRBD1. V trimming: 6 bases; J trimming: 5 bases; junction bases outside the gene matches: 8. The germline CDR1 and CDR2 sequences are MNHEY and SMNVEV (reference sequence). CDR3 length: 14 amino acids. The CDR3 DNA reads as TGTGCCAGCAGATACCAGGGGGCCGGGGAGACCCAGTACTTC. Translating gives CASRYQGAGETQYF.

This chain uses TRBV20-1 with TRBJ2-5; 11 bases fit TRBD1. V lost 5 bases to trimming and J lost 2 bases; unmatched junction nucleotides: 7. Per germline, CDR1 DFQATT and CDR2 SNEGSKA (reference sequence). The CDR3 runs 15 residues. The CDR3 loop reads CSASYRDRGQETQYF. DNA of the CDR3: TGCAGTGCTTCATACCGGGACAGGGGGCAAGAGACCCAGTACTTC.

The CDR3 loop is CSASELGQGLTETQYF. CDR3 coding DNA: TGCAGTGCCAGTGAACTTGGACAGGGGCTAACGGAGACCCAGTACTTC. The chain recombines TRBV20-1 with TRBJ2-5; 9 bases are shared with TRBD1. The V segment lost 6 bases and the J segment 5 bases; nucleotides outside the gene matches: 16. There are 16 residues in the CDR3. CDR1 and CDR2 (germline): DFQATT, SNEGSKA (reference sequence).

The chain uses TRBV25-1 and TRBJ1-2; D might be TRBD1 (5 bases). Germline CDR1 MGHDK, CDR2 SYGVNS. V lost 5 bases and J 7 bases, leaving 14 bases between the germline ends. The CDR3 runs to 13 residues. CDR3 nucleotides: TGTGCCAGCAGTAAGGTCGGGGGGGGTGGCTACACCTTC. Protein sequence: CASSKVGGGGYTF.

This clonotype was counted a few times. This chain uses TRBV24-1 with TRBJ2-1; D possibly corresponds to TRBD1 (5 bases). The germline gives CDR1 KGHDR, CDR2 SFDVKD. The CDR3 covers 14 residues. V gave up 4 bases and J gave up 4 bases, with 10 bases separating them. This chain's CDR3 is CATSEPRQYNEQFF. The CDR3 DNA reads TGTGCCACCAGTGAGCCAAGACAGTACAATGAGCAGTTCTTC.

The table lists this clonotype with many counts. The chain links TRBV5-1 to TRBJ2-5; the D gene is possibly TRBD1 (6 bases). Germline loops: CDR1 SGHRS, CDR2 YFSETQ. This CDR3 is 16 amino acids long. V gave up 4 bases and J gave up 1 base, with 17 bases separating them. CDR3 DNA: TGCGCCAGCAGCGTGGAAAGTGGCAGGGGCCAAGAGACCCAGTACTTC. Amino acids: CASSVESGRGQETQYF.

This clonotype was recorded a few times. The gene calls are TRBV10-3 and TRBJ2-7; TRBD1 might be the D (5 bases). The CDR3 spans 13 residues. Germline V lookup: CDR1 ENHRY, CDR2 SYGVKD. Trimming removed 8 bases from V and 2 bases from J, with 13 bases in between. CDR3: CAIASQGAYEQYF. DNA of the CDR3: TGTGCCATCGCGAGTCAGGGCGCCTACGAGCAGTACTTC.

V usage is TRBV11-1 and J usage is TRBJ2-1; no clear D gene. Germline CDR1 and CDR2: SGHAT and FQDESV (reference sequence). Trimming removed 3 bases at V and 5 bases at J, with 23 bases between. CDR3 length: 18 residues. The DNA of the CDR3 is TGTGCCAGCAGCTTCCCCCTCGATTCATTAACTTGGAACAATGAGCAGTTCTTC. Translated: CASSFPLDSLTWNNEQFF.